This T cell receptor beta chain appears in the sequencing data of a study of early stage breast cancer tumors. Whole-study context: Among approximately 12 ER+/PR+/HER2- tumors, eight were ductal, four lobular.

This clone was seen once. Its antigen remains unidentified. Study-level findings and limits: Blood repertoires resembled normal breast more than tumor. Tumors had 2 to 3-fold higher T cell density and higher clonality than adjacent normal breast tissue.

CDR1 and CDR2 (germline): GTSNPN, SVGIG (reference sequence). The CDR3 is 15 residues long. Germline trimming cut 1 base from V and 5 bases from J; bases unmatched to any gene: 10. Produced via immunoSEQ multiplex PCR; TCRdb's table is partial and in-frame only. The sample has about 72,000 clones; under 85% are singletons. Sequences were obtained from blood. This chain joins TRBV30 and TRBJ2-5; 7 nucleotides match TRBD1. This clonotype was obtained from a person between 60 and 69 years old with breast cancer. The CDR3 is CAWSGQGFRSETQYF. CDR3 in DNA: TGTGCCTGGAGTGGACAGGGTTTCCGTTCGGAGACCCAGTACTTC.